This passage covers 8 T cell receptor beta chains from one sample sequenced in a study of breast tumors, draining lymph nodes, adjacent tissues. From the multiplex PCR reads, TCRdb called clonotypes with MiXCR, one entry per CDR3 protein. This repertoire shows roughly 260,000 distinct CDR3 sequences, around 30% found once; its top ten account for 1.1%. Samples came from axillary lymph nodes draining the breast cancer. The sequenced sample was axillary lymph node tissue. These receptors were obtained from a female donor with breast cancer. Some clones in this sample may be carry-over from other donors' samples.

The CDR3 region has the DNA TGTGCCAGCAGTGCAAGGGGGGGAGGAAAGACCCAGTACTTC. Its protein product is CASSARGGGKTQYF. The chain has TRBV6-2 or TRBV6-3 and TRBJ2-5; maybe TRBD2 (7 bases). V shed 5 bases and J shed 6 bases, with 16 bases lying between them. Germline V gene data show CDR1 as MNHEY and CDR2 as SVGEGT. The CDR3 is 14 amino acids.

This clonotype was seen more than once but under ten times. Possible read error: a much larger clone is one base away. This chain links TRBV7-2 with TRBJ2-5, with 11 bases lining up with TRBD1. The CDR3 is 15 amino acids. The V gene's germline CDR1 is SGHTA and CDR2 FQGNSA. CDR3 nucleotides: TGTGCCAGCAGCTTTTGGACAGGGGGCGCAGAGACCCAGCACTTC. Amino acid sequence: CASSFWTGGAETQHF.

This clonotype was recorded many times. CDR3 sequence reads: CASSLEAQGWQFF. In nucleotides, the CDR3 is TGTGCCAGCAGCTTAGAGGCGCAGGGCTGGCAGTTCTTC. The rearrangement uses TRBV7-3 and TRBJ2-1; D perhaps matches TRBD1 (5 bases). Deletions cut 2 bases from V and 12 bases from J, with 14 bases between. CDR3 length equals 13 residues. The germline CDR1 and CDR2 sequences are SGHTA and FQGTGA.

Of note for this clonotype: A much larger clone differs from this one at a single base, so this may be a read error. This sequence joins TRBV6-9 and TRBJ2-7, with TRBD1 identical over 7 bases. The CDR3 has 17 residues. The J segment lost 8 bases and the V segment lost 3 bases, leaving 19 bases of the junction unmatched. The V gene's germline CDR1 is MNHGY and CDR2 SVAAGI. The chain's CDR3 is CASSYVLTGKVGYKQYF. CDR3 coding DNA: TGTGCCAGCAGTTACGTGCTGACAGGGAAAGTGGGATACAAGCAGTACTTC.

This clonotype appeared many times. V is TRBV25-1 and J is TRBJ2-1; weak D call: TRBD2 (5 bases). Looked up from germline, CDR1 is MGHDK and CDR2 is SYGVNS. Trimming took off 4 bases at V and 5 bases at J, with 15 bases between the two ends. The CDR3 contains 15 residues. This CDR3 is CASSGVSGDNNEQFF. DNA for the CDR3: TGTGCCAGCAGTGGGGTAAGCGGAGACAACAATGAGCAGTTCTTC.

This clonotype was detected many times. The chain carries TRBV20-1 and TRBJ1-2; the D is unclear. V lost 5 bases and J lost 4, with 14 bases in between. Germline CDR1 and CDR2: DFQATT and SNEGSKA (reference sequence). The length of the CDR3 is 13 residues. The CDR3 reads CSAPPPTGYGYTF. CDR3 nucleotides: TGCAGTGCTCCCCCCCCGACGGGCTATGGCTACACCTTC.

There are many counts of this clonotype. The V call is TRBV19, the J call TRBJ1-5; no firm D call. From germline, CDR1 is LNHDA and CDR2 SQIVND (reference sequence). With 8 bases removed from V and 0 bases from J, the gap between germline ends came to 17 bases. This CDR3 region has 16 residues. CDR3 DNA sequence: TGTGCCAGTCGTAGCGCCCGGGAAAATAGCAATCAGCCCCAGCATTTT. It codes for CASRSARENSNQPQHF.

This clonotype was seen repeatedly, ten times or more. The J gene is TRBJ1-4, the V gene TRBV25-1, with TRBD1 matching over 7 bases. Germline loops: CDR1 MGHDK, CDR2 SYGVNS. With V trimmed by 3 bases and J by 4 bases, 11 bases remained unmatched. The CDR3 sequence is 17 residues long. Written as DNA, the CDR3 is TGTGCCAGCAGTGATGTTAGCGAACAGGGGAATAATGAAAAACTGTTTTTT. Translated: CASSDVSEQGNNEKLFF.